The next 26 T cell receptor beta chains were all read from a single sample in a study of cytomegalovirus exposure and HLA in healthy donors. PCR amplification relied on 60 Vbeta primers (plus 13 Jbeta primers). Generated by immunoSEQ multiplex PCR, the TCRdb table keeps only in-frame clones and is missing some. Of about 200,000 clones in the sample, around 79% were seen once. What was sequenced was PBMCs. Source of these receptors: a girl between 2 and 10 years old in good health and CMV-seronegative.

The rearrangement joins TRBV7-9 to TRBJ2-2; 8 positions agree with TRBD2. Per germline, CDR1 SEHNR and CDR2 FQNEAQ (reference sequence). The length of the CDR3 is 15 residues. Trimming at V came to 5 bases and at J to 6 bases, leaving 8 bases not matched to a gene. The CDR3 DNA reads as TGTGCCAGCAGCCCCCCGGGACTAGGGGCCGGGGAGCTGTTTTTT. Protein sequence: CASSPPGLGAGELFF.

V gene TRBV2 combines with J gene TRBJ1-1; TRBD1 matches at 8 bases. J lost 6 bases, V lost 2 bases, and 11 bases had no gene match. The CDR3 is 16 residues long. In germline, CDR1 is SNHLY, CDR2 FYNNEI. CDR3 loop: CASSELLQGGIAEAFF. In nucleotides, the CDR3 is TGTGCCAGCAGTGAACTACTACAGGGGGGAATAGCTGAAGCTTTCTTT.

The rearrangement uses TRBV7-6 and TRBJ2-3; 13 nucleotides agree with TRBD2. V dropped 3 bases and J dropped 2; count of bases not matched to a gene: 5. The germline V gene encodes CDR1 SGHVS and CDR2 FNYEAQ. The CDR3 consists of 17 residues. As DNA, the CDR3 is TGTGCCAGCAGCTTCTTGGGACTAGCGGGATTCACAGATACGCAGTATTTT. Its translation: CASSFLGLAGFTDTQYF.

The gene calls are TRBV19 and TRBJ1-1; no clear D gene. Germline loops: CDR1 LNHDA, CDR2 SQIVND (reference sequence). V was clipped by 7 bases and J by 4 bases, with 10 bases between them. The length of the CDR3 is 12 residues. CDR3 DNA: TGTGCCAGTAAGCAGGCGACCACTGAAGCTTTCTTT. Amino acid sequence: CASKQATTEAFF. The whole variable domain, remainder taken from reference TRBV19 and TRBJ1-1, is DGGITQSPKYLFRKEGQNVTLSCEQNLNHDAMYWYRQDPGQGLRLIYYSQIVNDFQKGDIAEGYSVSREKKESFPLTVTSAQKNPTAFYLCASKQATTEAFFGQGTRLTVV.

V usage is TRBV29-1 and J usage is TRBJ2-7, with 12 bases identical to TRBD2. This CDR3 is built from 14 residues. Germline loops: CDR1 SQVTM, CDR2 ANQGSEA. V lost 5 bases to trimming and J lost 7 bases; unmatched junction nucleotides: 9. The CDR3 sequence: CSVLTGLAGKEQYF. CDR3 in DNA: TGCAGCGTTCTCACTGGACTAGCGGGAAAAGAGCAGTACTTC.

As to this clone: This sample includes further DNA sequences coding for the same CDR3. The genes are TRBV5-1 and TRBJ2-5; TRBD2 aligns across 7 bases. CDR1 is SGHRS and CDR2 is YFSETQ in the germline V gene. This CDR3 spans 14 amino acids. After removal of 0 bases from V and 4 bases from J, the junction contained 3 bases not matched to a gene. CDR3 DNA: TGCGCCAGCAGCTTGGCGGGAGGACGAGAGACCCAGTACTTC. Its translation is CASSLAGGRETQYF.

This clone was seen just once. This chain connects TRBV9 to TRBJ1-5; a possible D gene is TRBD1 (5 bases). The germline gives CDR1 SGDLS, CDR2 YYNGEE. V dropped 4 bases and J dropped 5 bases, with 7 bases sitting between them. This CDR3 is 12 amino acids long. Written as DNA, the CDR3 is TGTGCCAGCAGCCGGGGGGATCAGCCCCAGCATTTT. Its protein is CASSRGDQPQHF. The variable domain in full, completed from reference TRBV9 and TRBJ1-5, reads DSGVTQTPKHLITATGQRVTLRCSPRSGDLSVYWYQQSLDQGLQFLIQYYNGEERAKGNILERFSAQQFPDLHSELNLSSLELGDSALYFCASSRGDQPQHFGDGTRLSIL.

The gene calls are TRBV2 and TRBJ1-4; D may be TRBD1 (6 bases). The CDR3 runs 13 residues. Germline CDR1 is SNHLY and CDR2 is FYNNEI. Between the trimmed V and J ends, which lost 6 bases and 2 bases, there was a span of 7 bases. The CDR3 region has the DNA TGTGCCAGCAGCACAGGGACTAATGAAAAACTGTTTTTT. It yields the protein CASSTGTNEKLFF.

This rearrangement joins TRBV9 to TRBJ1-1; D remains ambiguous. The V end lost 4 bases, the J end lost 0 bases, and 10 bases lay between the germline ends. The CDR3 is made up of 14 amino acids. CDR1 is SGDLS, CDR2 YYNGEE, per germline. This CDR3 is CASSMGGLNTEAFF. The DNA for the CDR3 is TGTGCCAGCAGCATGGGAGGGTTGAACACTGAAGCTTTCTTT.

This clone was picked up a small number of times. This chain links TRBV4-2 with TRBJ2-4; 12 nucleotides line up with TRBD2. The CDR3 runs 17 residues. The junction had 7 bases not matched to a gene; V was cut back by 0 bases and J by 7 bases. Germline CDR1 and CDR2: LGHNA and YNFKEQ. CDR3 sequence: CASSQEPSGRAGNIQYF. CDR3 DNA: TGTGCCAGCAGCCAAGAGCCTAGCGGGAGGGCGGGGAACATTCAGTACTTC.

The chain uses TRBV7-3 and TRBJ2-2; a possible D gene is TRBD2 (5 bases). The V end lost 3 bases, the J end lost 7 bases, and 18 bases lay between the germline ends. CDR3 size: 16 residues. Germline-derived CDR1 and CDR2 are SGHTA and FQGTGA. CDR3 region: CASSFTGGSRGGELFF. The CDR3 nucleotides read TGTGCCAGCAGCTTCACTGGAGGTAGCCGGGGCGGGGAGCTGTTTTTT. Full variable domain (remainder filled in from reference TRBV7-3 and TRBJ2-2): GAGVSQTPSNKVTEKGKYVELRCDPISGHTALYWYRQSLGQGPEFLIYFQGTGAADDSGLPNDRFFAVRPEGSVSTLKIQRTERGDSAVYLCASSFTGGSRGGELFFGEGSRLTVL.

This clone was observed a handful of times. CDR3 in DNA: TGTGCCAGCAGTGAAGGGAAAGACAGCAACATTCAGTACTTC. It is translated as CASSEGKDSNIQYF. V and J are TRBV25-1 and TRBJ2-4, with D possibly matching TRBD1 (5 bases). This CDR3 contains 14 residues. The ends were cut back, 2 bases at V and 7 bases at J, with 12 bases in the middle. The germline V gene encodes CDR1 MGHDK and CDR2 SYGVNS. Combining the CDR3 with reference TRBV25-1 and TRBJ2-4 gives the whole variable domain EADIYQTPRYLVIGTGKKITLECSQTMGHDKMYWYQQDPGMELHLIHYSYGVNSTEKGDLSSESTVSRIRTEHFPLTLESARPSHTSQYLCASSEGKDSNIQYFGAGTRLSVL.

V gene TRBV15 combines with J gene TRBJ2-5, with unresolved D. CDR1 and CDR2 (germline): LNHNV, YYDKDF (reference sequence). The V end was cut by 6 bases, the J end by 0 bases, with 11 bases between. The CDR3 runs to 14 residues. In DNA form, the CDR3 reads TGTGCCACCAGGCCCCTACCTTACCAAGAGACCCAGTACTTC. Its protein is CATRPLPYQETQYF.

The V gene is TRBV5-4, the J gene TRBJ1-2; 9 nucleotides agree with TRBD1. The CDR3 length is 15 residues. V lost 3 bases, J lost 1 base, and 4 bases stayed unmatched. Germline-derived CDR1 and CDR2 are SGHNT and YYREEE (reference sequence). CDR3 nucleotides: TGTGCCAGCAGCTGGCACAGGGGGCGTAACTATGGCTACACCTTC. Amino acid sequence: CASSWHRGRNYGYTF.

This clone was recorded a few times. The chain links TRBV29-1 to TRBJ1-1, with D hard to call. Trimming removed 4 bases at V and 0 bases at J, with 9 bases between. The CDR3 has 13 amino acids. From germline, CDR1 is SQVTM and CDR2 ANQGSEA. The CDR3 protein is CSVANLMNTEAFF. The DNA of the CDR3 is TGCAGCGTTGCTAACTTAATGAACACTGAAGCTTTCTTT.

This chain joins TRBV7-9 and TRBJ1-3; tentative D call: TRBD1 (5 bases). This CDR3 has 16 amino acids. CDR1 is SEHNR, CDR2 FQNEAQ, per germline (reference sequence). The V and J ends lost 6 bases and 1 base respectively, with 16 bases between them. In nucleotides, the CDR3 is TGTGCCAGCAGTTCCTCGCCGGGACTTTCTGGAAACACCATATATTTT. Protein: CASSSSPGLSGNTIYF. Full variable domain (remainder filled in from reference TRBV7-9 and TRBJ1-3): DTGVSQNPRHKITKRGQNVTFRCDPISEHNRLYWYRQTLGQGPEFLTYFQNEAQLEKSRLLSDRFSAERPKGSFSTLEIQRTEQGDSAMYLCASSSSPGLSGNTIYFGEGSWLTVV.

This chain uses TRBV5-1 with TRBJ2-7; the D gene is possibly TRBD2 (6 bases). V dropped 0 bases and J dropped 7 bases, with 17 bases sitting between them. This CDR3 comprises 15 residues. Germline CDR1 reads SGHRS; CDR2 reads YFSETQ. CDR3 nucleotides: TGCGCCAGCAGCTTGGCGTCCGCGGGTGGGGGGGAGCAGTACTTC. It is translated as CASSLASAGGGEQYF.

The chain is built from TRBV6-5 and TRBJ1-5; TRBD1 is a possible D gene (6 bases). The germline V and J ends were trimmed by 8 bases and 6 bases, with 14 bases remaining between them. CDR1 is MNHEY, CDR2 SVGAGI, per germline. This CDR3 contains 13 residues. This CDR3 is CASATQGSQPQHF. CDR3 coding DNA: TGTGCCAGCGCCACGCAGGGGAGTCAGCCCCAGCATTTT.

This clone was recorded a few times. The chain has TRBV4-1 and TRBJ2-3; D is perhaps TRBD2 (6 bases). Germline lookup yields CDR1 MGHRA and CDR2 YSYEKL. The CDR3 spans 17 residues. Trimming shortened V by 0 bases and J by 3 bases, and 16 bases separated the two germline ends. CDR3 bases: TGCGCCAGCAGCCAAGAGGGGTCAGGCCGGGGGACAGATACGCAGTATTTT. Its protein product is CASSQEGSGRGTDTQYF.

This clone was counted once. V is TRBV4-1 and J is TRBJ2-1, with 8 bases that match TRBD2. V gave up 2 bases and J gave up 3 bases; unmatched junction bases: 9. The CDR3 contains 17 residues. The germline CDR1 and CDR2 sequences are MGHRA and YSYEKL. CDR3 coding DNA: TGCGCCAGCAGCCAAATGGCCCTAGCGGGCAACTACAATGAGCAGTTCTTC. Residues: CASSQMALAGNYNEQFF.

The chain is built from TRBV5-1 and TRBJ1-4; D might be TRBD1 (6 bases). This CDR3 is built from 16 residues. Trimming took off 0 bases at V and 0 bases at J, with 9 bases between the two ends. Germline V lookup: CDR1 SGHRS, CDR2 YFSETQ. The DNA of the CDR3 is TGCGCCAGCAGCTTGGAAGGGGGTGCAACTAATGAAAAACTGTTTTTT. This translates into CASSLEGGATNEKLFF.

The J gene is TRBJ1-1, the V gene TRBV2, with D possibly matching TRBD1 (5 bases). This CDR3 is 14 amino acids long. V shed 2 bases and J shed 3 bases, with 10 bases lying between them. Germline V lookup: CDR1 SNHLY, CDR2 FYNNEI. CDR3 nucleotides: TGTGCCAGCAGTGAACAGGGCGGACACACTGAAGCTTTCTTT. Translation gives CASSEQGGHTEAFF.

The chain has TRBV5-1 and TRBJ2-2; D is possibly TRBD1 (6 bases). This CDR3 has 14 amino acids. Germline V gene lookup returns CDR1 SGHRS and CDR2 YFSETQ. The V end lost 0 bases, the J end lost 4 bases, and 7 bases lay between the germline ends. The DNA of the CDR3 is TGCGCCAGCAGCTTGGGGGGGCCCACCGGGGAGCTGTTTTTT. This gives the protein CASSLGGPTGELFF.

This chain links TRBV2 with TRBJ2-1; 10 nucleotides align to TRBD1. The length of the CDR3 is 13 residues. CDR1 and CDR2 (germline): SNHLY, FYNNEI. Trimming removed 8 bases from V and 10 bases from J; junction bases left unmatched: 8. The CDR3 region has the DNA TGTGCCAGCGGCCGGGACAGGGGTGTGGAGCAGTTCTTC. Translating it yields CASGRDRGVEQFF. Looking up the rest from reference TRBV2 and TRBJ2-1 gives the full variable domain: EPEVTQTPSHQVTQMGQEVILRCVPISNHLYFYWYRQILGQKVEFLVSFYNNEISEKSEIFDDQFSVERPDGSNFTLKIRSTKLEDSAMYFCASGRDRGVEQFFGPGTRLTVL.

The DNA for the CDR3 is TGTGCCAGCAAGGTGACAGGGGCCGTTAGCAATCAGCCCCAGCATTTT. Its translation is CASKVTGAVSNQPQHF. V usage is TRBV27 and J usage is TRBJ1-5, with 8 bases that match TRBD1. This CDR3 region has 16 residues. Germline V gene data show CDR1 as MNHEY and CDR2 as SMNVEV (reference sequence). The trim removed 7 bases at V and 0 bases at J, leaving 8 bases unmatched.

V gene TRBV5-4 combines with J gene TRBJ2-1, with D hard to call. The V gene lost 3 bases and the J gene lost 10 bases, with 8 bases spanning the gap. The CDR3 is 11 residues long. Germline V gene sequence: CDR1 SGHNT, CDR2 YYREEE (reference sequence). CDR3 sequence (DNA): TGTGCCAGCAGCTCCACCCGGGAGCAGTTCTTC. This encodes CASSSTREQFF.